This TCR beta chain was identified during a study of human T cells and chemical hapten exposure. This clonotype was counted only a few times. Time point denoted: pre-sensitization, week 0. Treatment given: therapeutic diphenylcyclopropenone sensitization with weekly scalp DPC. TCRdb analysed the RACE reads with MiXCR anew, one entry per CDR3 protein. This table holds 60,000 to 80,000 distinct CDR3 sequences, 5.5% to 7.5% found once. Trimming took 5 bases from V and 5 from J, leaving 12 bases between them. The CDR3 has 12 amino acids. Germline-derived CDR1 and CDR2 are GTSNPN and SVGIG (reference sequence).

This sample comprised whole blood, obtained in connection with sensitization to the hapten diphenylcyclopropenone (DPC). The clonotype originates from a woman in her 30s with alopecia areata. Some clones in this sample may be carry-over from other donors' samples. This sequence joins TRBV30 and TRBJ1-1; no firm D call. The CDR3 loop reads CAWSQSGTEAFF. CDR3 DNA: TGTGCCTGGTCCCAAAGTGGGACTGAAGCTTTCTTT. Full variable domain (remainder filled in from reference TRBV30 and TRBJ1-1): SQTIHQWPATLVQPVGSPLSLECTVEGTSNPNLYWYRQAAGRGLQLLFYSVGIGQISSEVPQNLSASRPQDRQFILSSKKLLLSDSGFYLCAWSQSGTEAFFGQGTRLTVV.